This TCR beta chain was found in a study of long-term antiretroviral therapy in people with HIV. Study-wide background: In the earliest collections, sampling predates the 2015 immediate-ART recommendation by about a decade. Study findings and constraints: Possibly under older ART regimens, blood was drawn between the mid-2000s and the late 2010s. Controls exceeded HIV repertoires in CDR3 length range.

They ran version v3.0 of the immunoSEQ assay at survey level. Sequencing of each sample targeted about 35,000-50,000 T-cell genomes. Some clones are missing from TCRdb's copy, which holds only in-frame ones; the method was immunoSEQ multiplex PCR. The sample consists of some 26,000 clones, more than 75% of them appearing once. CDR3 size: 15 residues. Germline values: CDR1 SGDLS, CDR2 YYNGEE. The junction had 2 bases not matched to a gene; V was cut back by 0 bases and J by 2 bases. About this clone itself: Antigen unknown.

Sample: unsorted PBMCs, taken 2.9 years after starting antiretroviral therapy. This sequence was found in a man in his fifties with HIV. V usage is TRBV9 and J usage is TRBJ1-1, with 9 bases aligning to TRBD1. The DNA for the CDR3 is TGTGCCAGCAGCGTAGGGGGACAGGGAAACACTGAAGCTTTCTTT. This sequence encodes CASSVGGQGNTEAFF.